This T cell receptor beta chain comes out of a study of blood T cell repertoires in COVID-19. For the study at large: COVID-19 samples collected from the United States, Italy and Spain covered acute and convalescent phases. In each case, the material was cDNA or gDNA derived from T cells, B-cell-depleted T cells, or PBMCs.

Generated by immunoSEQ multiplex PCR, the TCRdb table keeps only in-frame clones and is missing some. This sample yields roughly 49,000 clones, of which about 70% are seen a single time; about 9.1% belongs to the top ten. The sequenced sample was peripheral blood. The receptor was isolated from a woman in her sixties or seventies with acute or convalescent COVID-19.

In DNA form, the CDR3 reads TGTGCCAGCAATCCGGGCTCTGGGGCCAACGTCCTGACTTTC. It yields the protein CASNPGSGANVLTF. This chain connects TRBV6-5 to TRBJ2-6, with D unclear. The CDR3 spans 14 residues. V lost 7 bases, J lost 0 bases, and 7 bases lay in between. The germline CDR1 and CDR2 sequences are MNHEY and SVGAGI.